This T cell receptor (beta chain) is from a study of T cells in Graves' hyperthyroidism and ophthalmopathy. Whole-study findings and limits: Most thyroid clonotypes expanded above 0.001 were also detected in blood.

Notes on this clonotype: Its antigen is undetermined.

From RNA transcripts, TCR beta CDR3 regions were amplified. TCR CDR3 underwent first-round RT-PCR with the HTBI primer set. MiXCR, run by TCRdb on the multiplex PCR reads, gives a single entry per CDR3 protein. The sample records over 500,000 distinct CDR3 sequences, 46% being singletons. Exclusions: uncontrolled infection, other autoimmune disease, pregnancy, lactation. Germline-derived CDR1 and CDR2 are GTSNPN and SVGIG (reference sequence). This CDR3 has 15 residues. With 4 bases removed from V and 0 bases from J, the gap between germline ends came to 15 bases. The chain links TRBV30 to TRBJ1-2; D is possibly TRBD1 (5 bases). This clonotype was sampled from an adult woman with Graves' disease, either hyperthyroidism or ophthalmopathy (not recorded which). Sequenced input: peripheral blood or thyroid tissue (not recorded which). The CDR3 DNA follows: TGTGCCTGGAAGAGGAAAAGGGGACCTAACTATGGCTACACCTTC. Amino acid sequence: CAWKRKRGPNYGYTF.